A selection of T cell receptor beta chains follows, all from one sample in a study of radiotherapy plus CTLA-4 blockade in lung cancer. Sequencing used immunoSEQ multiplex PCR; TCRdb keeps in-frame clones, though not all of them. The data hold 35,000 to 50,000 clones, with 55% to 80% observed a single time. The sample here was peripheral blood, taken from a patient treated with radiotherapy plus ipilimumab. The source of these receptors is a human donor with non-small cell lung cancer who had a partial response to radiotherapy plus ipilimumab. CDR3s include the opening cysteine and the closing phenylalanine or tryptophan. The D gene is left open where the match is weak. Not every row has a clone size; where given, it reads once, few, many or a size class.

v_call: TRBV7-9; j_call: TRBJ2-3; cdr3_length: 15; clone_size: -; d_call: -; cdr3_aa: CASSFLAPSTDTQYF; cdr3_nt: TGTGCCAGCAGCTTTCTAGCGCCGAGCACAGATACGCAGTATTTT
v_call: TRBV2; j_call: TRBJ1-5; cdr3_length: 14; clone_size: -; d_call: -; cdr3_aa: CASSESRVAQPQHF; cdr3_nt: TGTGCCAGCAGTGAAAGCAGGGTAGCTCAGCCCCAGCATTTT
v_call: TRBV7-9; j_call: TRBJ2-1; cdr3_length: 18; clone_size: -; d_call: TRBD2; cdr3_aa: CASSLARASGGAWDEQFF; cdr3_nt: TGTGCCAGCAGCTTAGCCCGGGCTAGCGGGGGGGCCTGGGATGAGCAGTTCTTC
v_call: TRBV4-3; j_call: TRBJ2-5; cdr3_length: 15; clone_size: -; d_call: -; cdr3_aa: CASSQERWWGQTQYF; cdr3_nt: TGCGCCAGCAGCCAAGAAAGGTGGTGGGGCCAGACCCAGTACTTC
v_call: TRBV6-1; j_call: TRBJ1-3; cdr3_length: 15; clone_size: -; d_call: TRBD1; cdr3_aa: CASRGQDNSGNTIYF; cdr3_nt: TGTGCCAGCAGAGGACAGGATAACTCTGGAAACACCATATATTTT
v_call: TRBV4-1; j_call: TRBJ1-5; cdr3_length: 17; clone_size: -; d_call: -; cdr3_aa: CASSPDPGSTGNQPQHF; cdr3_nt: TGCGCCAGCAGCCCCGACCCAGGGTCCACCGGCAATCAGCCCCAGCATTTT
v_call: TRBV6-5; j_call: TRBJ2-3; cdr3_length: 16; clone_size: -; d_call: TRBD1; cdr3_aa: CASSSSGRQGPDTQYF; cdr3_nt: TGTGCCAGCAGTTCCTCGGGCCGACAGGGTCCAGATACGCAGTATTTT
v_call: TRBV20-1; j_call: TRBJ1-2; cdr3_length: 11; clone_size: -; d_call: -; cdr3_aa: CSARSGYGYTF; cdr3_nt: TGCAGTGCTAGGTCAGGCTATGGCTACACCTTC
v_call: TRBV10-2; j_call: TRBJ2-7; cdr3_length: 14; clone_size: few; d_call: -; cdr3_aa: CASASRGTPYEQYF; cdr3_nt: TGCGCCAGCGCGTCCAGAGGGACTCCCTACGAGCAGTACTTC
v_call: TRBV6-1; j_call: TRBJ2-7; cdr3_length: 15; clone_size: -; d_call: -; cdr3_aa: CASSLYRGGSYEQYF; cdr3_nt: TGTGCCAGCAGTCTGTACAGGGGGGGTTCCTACGAGCAGTACTTC
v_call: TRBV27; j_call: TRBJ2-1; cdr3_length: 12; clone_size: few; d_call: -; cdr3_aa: CASSLPGGEQFF; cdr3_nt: TGTGCCAGCAGTTTGCCCGGGGGTGAGCAGTTCTTC
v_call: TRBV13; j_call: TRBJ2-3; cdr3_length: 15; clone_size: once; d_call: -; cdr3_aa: CASSPSLGVADTQYF; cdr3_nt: TGTGCCAGCAGCCCCTCGCTTGGAGTGGCAGATACGCAGTATTTT
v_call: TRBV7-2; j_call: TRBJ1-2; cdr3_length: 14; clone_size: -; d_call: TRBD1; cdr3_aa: CASPTGATSYGYTF; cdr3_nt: TGTGCCAGCCCGACAGGGGCTACGTCCTATGGCTACACCTTC
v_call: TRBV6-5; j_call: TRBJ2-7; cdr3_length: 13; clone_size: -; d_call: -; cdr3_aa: CATASPVSYEQYF; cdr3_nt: TGTGCCACCGCAAGCCCGGTGTCCTACGAGCAGTACTTC
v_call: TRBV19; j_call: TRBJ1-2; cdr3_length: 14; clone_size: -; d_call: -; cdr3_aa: CASRRGLAGHGYTF; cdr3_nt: TGTGCCAGTAGGAGGGGACTCGCAGGTCATGGCTACACCTTC
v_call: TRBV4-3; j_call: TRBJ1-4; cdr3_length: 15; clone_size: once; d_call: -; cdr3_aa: CASSYRPGAGEKLFF; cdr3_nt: TGCGCCAGCAGCTATCGACCAGGGGCAGGGGAAAAACTGTTTTTT
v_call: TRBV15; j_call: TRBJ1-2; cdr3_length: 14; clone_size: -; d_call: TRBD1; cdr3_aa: CATSYDVQGRGYTF; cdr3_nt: TGTGCCACCAGCTATGACGTACAGGGGCGGGGCTACACCTTC
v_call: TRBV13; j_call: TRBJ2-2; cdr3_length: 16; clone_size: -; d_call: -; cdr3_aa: CASSLEVGAFTGELFF; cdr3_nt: TGTGCCAGCAGCTTAGAGGTGGGAGCGTTCACCGGGGAGCTGTTTTTT
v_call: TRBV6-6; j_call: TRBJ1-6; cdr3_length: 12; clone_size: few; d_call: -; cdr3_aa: CASSPEGSPLHF; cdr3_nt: TGTGCCAGCAGTCCTGAGGGATCACCCCTCCACTTT
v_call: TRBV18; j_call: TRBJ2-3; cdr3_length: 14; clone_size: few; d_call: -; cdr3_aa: CASSPLQSTDTQYF; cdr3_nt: TGTGCCAGCTCACCGCTACAGTCCACAGATACGCAGTATTTT
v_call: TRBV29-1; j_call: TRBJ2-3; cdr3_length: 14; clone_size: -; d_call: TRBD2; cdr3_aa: CSVRGLLNTDTQYF; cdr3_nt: TGCAGCGTGAGGGGACTACTCAACACAGATACGCAGTATTTT
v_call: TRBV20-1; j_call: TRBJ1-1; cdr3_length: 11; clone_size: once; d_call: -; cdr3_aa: CSAISHPEAFF; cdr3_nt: TGCAGTGCTATCAGTCACCCTGAAGCTTTCTTT
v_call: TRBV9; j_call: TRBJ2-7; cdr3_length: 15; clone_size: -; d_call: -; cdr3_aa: CASSVGSVSIYEQYF; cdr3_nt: TGTGCCAGCAGCGTAGGGAGCGTCTCCATCTACGAGCAGTACTTC
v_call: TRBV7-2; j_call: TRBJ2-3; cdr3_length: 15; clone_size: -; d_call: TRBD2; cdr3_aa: CASSWTSGSTDTQYF; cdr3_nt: TGTGCCAGCAGCTGGACTAGCGGTAGCACAGATACGCAGTATTTT
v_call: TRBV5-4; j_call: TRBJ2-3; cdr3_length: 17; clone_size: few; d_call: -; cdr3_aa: CASSLVGRPRAGDTQYF; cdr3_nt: TGTGCCAGCAGCCTAGTGGGGAGGCCGCGAGCGGGAGATACGCAGTATTTT
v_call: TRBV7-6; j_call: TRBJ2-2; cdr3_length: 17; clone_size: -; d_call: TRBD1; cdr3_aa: CASSLNPGTGSTGELFF; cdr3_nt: TGTGCCAGCAGCTTAAACCCCGGGACAGGTAGTACCGGGGAGCTGTTTTTT
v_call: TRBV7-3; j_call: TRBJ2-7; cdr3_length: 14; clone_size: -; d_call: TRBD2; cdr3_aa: CASSPSGGPYEQYF; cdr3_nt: TGTGCCAGCAGCCCGAGCGGGGGGCCCTACGAGCAGTACTTC
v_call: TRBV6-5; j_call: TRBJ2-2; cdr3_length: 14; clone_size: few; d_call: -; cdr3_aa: CASSYGSGLSELFF; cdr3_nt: TGTGCCAGCAGTTACGGTTCAGGGTTAAGCGAGCTGTTTTTT
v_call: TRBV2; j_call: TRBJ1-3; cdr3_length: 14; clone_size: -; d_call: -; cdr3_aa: CASSGWLSGNTIYF; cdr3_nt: TGTGCCAGCAGTGGATGGCTCTCCGGAAACACCATATATTTT
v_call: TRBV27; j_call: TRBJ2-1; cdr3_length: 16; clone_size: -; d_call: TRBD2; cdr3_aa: CASGRLAVSSYNEQFF; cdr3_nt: TGTGCCAGCGGCCGTCTAGCGGTTAGCTCCTACAATGAGCAGTTCTTC